This T cell receptor (beta chain) stems from a study of blood T cell repertoires in COVID-19. Study background: The United States, Italy and Spain provided the acute and convalescent COVID-19 samples.

As handled by the study authors: Amplification of reference gene primers provided the estimated nucleated cell counts. The table came from immunoSEQ multiplex PCR; TCRdb's copy has only in-frame clones and leaves some out. The V and J calls and clone size come from that table; D and trimming were worked out from the DNA. The table has under 150,000 clones, roughly 90% seen once. There are 15 residues in the CDR3. The J segment lost 6 bases and the V segment lost 4 bases, leaving 2 bases of the junction unmatched. Per the germline V gene, CDR1 is MNHEY and CDR2 is SVGEGT. This chain connects TRBV6-2 or TRBV6-3 to TRBJ1-6, with 11 nucleotides matching TRBD1. Sequencing was done on a sample of peripheral blood. The clonotype comes from a human donor in a cohort sampled during active COVID-19. CDR3 nucleotides: TGTGCCAGCAGTTCCGGGACAGGGGGTAATTCACCCCTCCACTTT. Encoded protein: CASSSGTGGNSPLHF.